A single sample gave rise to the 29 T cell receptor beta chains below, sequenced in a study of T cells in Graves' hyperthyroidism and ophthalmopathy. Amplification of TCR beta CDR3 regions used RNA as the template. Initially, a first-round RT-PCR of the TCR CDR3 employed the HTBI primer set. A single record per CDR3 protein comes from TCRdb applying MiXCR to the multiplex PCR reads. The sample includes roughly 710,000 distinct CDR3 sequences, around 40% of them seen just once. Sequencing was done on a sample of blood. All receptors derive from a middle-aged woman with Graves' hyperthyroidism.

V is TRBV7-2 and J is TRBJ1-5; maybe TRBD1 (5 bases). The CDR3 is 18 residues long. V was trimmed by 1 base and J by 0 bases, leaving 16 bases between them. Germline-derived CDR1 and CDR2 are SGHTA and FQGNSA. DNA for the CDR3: TGTGCCAGCAGCTTAGAGTTCCCAGCGACAGCTAGCAATCAGCCCCAGCATTTT. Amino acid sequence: CASSLEFPATASNQPQHF.

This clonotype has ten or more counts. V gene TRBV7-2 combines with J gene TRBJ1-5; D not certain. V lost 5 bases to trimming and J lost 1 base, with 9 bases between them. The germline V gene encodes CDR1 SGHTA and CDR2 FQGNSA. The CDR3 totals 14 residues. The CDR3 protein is CASSPWASNQPQHF. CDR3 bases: TGTGCCAGCAGCCCCTGGGCCAGCAATCAGCCCCAGCATTTT.

The CDR3 DNA reads as TGCGCCAGCAGCCAAGATTGGGCGGGTAACCAGCCCCAGCATTTT. Translating it yields CASSQDWAGNQPQHF. The genes are TRBV4-3 and TRBJ1-5; D unclear. V was cut by 0 bases and J by 7 bases, with 13 bases left in between. From germline, CDR1 is LGHNA and CDR2 YSLEER. CDR3 size: 15 residues.

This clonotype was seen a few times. CDR3 amino acids: CASRSPGQGPQPQHF. The CDR3 region has the DNA TGTGCCAGCAGGAGCCCGGGACAGGGGCCTCAGCCCCAGCATTTT. The genes are TRBV10-3 and TRBJ1-5, with 10 bases fitting TRBD1. With 10 bases clipped from V and 6 bases from J, the junction kept 12 bases outside the gene matches. Germline CDR1 ENHRY, CDR2 SYGVKD. CDR3 size: 15 residues.

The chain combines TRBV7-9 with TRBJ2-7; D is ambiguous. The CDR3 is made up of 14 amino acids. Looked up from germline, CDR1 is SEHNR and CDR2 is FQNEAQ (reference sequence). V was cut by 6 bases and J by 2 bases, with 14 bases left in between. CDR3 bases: TGTGCCAGCAGTTTCGTAGGGTCGGCCTACGAGCAGTACTTC. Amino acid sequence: CASSFVGSAYEQYF.

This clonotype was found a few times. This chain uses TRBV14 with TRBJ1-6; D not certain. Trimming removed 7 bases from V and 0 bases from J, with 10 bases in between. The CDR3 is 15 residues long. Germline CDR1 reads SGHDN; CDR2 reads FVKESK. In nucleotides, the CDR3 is TGTGCCAGCACTGAACTAGGCTCCTATAATTCACCCCTCCACTTT. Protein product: CASTELGSYNSPLHF. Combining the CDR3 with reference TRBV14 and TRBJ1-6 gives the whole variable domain EAGVTQFPSHSVIEKGQTVTLRCDPISGHDNLYWYRRVMGKEIKFLLHFVKESKQDESGMPNNRFLAERTGGTYSTLKVQPAELEDSGVYFCASTELGSYNSPLHFGNGTRLTVT.

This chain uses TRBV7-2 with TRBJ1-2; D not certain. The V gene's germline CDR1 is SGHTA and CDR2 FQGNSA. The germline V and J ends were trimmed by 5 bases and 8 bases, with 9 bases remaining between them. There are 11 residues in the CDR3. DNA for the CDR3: TGTGCCAGCAGCGCCCATTGGGGCTACACCTTC. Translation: CASSAHWGYTF.

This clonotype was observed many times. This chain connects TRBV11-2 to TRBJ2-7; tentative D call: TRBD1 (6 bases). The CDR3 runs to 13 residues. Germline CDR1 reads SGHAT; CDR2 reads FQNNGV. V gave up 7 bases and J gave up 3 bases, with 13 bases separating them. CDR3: CASTSVTGYEQYF. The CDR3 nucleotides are TGTGCCAGCACCTCTGTGACAGGCTACGAGCAGTACTTC.

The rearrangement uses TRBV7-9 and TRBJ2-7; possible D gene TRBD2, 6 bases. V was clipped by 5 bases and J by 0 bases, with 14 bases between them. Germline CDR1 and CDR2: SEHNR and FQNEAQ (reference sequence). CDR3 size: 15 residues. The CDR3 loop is CASSPGGAGSYEQYF. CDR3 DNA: TGTGCCAGCAGCCCCGGAGGGGCTGGCTCCTACGAGCAGTACTTC.

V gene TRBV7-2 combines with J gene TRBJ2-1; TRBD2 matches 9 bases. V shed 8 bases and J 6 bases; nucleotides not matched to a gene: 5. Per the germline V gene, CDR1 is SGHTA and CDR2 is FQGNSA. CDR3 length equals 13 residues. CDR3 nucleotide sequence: TGTGCCAGCCGACTAGCGGCACCCAATGAGCAGTTCTTC. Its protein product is CASRLAAPNEQFF. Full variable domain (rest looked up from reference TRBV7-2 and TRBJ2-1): GAGVSQSPSNKVTEKGKDVELRCDPISGHTALYWYRQSLGQGLEFLIYFQGNSAPDKSGLPSDRFSAERTGGSVSTLTIQRTQQEDSAVYLCASRLAAPNEQFFGPGTRLTVL.

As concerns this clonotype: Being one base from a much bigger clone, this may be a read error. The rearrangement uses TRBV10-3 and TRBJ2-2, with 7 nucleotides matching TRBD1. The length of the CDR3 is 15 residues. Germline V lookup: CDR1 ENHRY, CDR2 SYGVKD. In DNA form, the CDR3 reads TGTGCCAGCAGTCAAGGACAGGCGAACGCCGGGGAGCTGTTTTTT. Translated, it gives CASSQGQANAGELFF.

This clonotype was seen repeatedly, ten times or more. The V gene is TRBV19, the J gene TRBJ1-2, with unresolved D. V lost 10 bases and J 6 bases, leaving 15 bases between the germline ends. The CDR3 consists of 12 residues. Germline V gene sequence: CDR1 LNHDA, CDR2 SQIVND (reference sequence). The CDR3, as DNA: TGTGCCACCAGGCGGCCGGCGAATGGCTACACCTTC. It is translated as CATRRPANGYTF.

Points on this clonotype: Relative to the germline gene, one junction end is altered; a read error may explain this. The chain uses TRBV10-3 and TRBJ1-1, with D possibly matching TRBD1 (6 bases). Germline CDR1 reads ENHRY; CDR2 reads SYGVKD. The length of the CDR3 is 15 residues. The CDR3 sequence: CASSYSGRGNTEAFF. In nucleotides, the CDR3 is TGTGCCAGCAGTTACTCCGGCAGGGGGAACACTGAAGCTTTCTTT.

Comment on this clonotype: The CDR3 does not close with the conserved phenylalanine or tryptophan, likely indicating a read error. The CDR3 is CASSVAPAEQGTYGYTL. For the CDR3, the DNA is TGTGCCAGCAGCGTAGCCCCTGCGGAGCAGGGAACCTATGGCTACACCCTC. V gene TRBV9 combines with J gene TRBJ1-2, with D maybe TRBD1 (5 bases). Trimming removed 0 bases at V and 4 bases at J, with 19 bases between. The CDR3 contains 17 residues. Germline-derived CDR1 and CDR2 are SGDLS and YYNGEE.

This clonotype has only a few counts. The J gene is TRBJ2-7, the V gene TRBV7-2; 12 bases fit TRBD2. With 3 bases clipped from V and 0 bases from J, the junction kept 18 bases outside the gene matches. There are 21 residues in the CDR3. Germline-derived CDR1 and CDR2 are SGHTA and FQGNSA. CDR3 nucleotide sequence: TGTGCCAGCAGCTTGTCCCGCTACGCTAGCGGGGGGGCTTCAAGCTCCTACGAGCAGTACTTC. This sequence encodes CASSLSRYASGGASSSYEQYF. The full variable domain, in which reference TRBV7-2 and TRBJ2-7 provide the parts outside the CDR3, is GAGVSQSPSNKVTEKGKDVELRCDPISGHTALYWYRQSLGQGLEFLIYFQGNSAPDKSGLPSDRFSAERTGGSVSTLTIQRTQQEDSAVYLCASSLSRYASGGASSSYEQYFGPGTRLTVT.

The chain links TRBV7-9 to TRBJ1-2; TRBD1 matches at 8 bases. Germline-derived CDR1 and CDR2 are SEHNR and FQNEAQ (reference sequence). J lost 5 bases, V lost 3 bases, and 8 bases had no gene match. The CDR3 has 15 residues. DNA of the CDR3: TGTGCCAGCAGCTTGGCGCAGGGGGCTGAGTATGGCTACACCTTC. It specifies CASSLAQGAEYGYTF.

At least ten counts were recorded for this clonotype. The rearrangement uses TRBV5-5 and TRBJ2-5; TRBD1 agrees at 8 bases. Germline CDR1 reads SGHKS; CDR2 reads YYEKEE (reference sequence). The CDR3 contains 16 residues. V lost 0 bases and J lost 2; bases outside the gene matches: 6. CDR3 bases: TGTGCCAGCAGCTTGGGGGGACAGGTCGATCAAGAGACCCAGTACTTC. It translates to CASSLGGQVDQETQYF.

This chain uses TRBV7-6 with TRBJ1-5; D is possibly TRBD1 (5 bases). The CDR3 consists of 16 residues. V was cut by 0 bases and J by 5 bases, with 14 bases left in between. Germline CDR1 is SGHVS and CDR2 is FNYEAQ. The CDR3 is CASSLAGRRDDQPQHF. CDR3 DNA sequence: TGTGCCAGCAGCTTAGCGGGCCGCAGGGACGATCAGCCCCAGCATTTT.

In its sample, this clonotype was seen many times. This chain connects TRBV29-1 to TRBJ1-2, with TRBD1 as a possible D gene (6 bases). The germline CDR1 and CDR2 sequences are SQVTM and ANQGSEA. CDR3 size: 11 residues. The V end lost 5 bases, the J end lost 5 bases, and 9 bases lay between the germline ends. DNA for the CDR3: TGCAGCGTTAAGGGGGGTTATGGCTACACCTTC. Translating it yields CSVKGGYGYTF.

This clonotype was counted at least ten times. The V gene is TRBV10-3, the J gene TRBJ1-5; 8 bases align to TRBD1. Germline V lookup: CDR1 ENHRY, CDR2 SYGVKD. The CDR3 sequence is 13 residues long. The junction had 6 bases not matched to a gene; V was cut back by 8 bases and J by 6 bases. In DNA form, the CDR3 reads TGTGCCATCGGACAGGGCGGTAGTCAGCCCCAGCATTTT. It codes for CAIGQGGSQPQHF.

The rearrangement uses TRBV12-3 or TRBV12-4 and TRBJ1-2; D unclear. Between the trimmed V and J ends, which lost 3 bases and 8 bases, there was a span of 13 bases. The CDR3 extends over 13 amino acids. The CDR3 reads CASSFQRSDGYTF. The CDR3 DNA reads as TGTGCCAGCAGTTTTCAGAGGTCGGACGGCTACACCTTC.

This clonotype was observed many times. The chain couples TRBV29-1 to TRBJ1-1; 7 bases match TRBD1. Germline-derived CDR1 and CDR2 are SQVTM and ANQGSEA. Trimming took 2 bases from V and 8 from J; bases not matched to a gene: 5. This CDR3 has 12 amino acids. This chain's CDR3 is CSVERQGVEAFF. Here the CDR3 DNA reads TGCAGCGTTGAACGGCAGGGGGTCGAAGCTTTCTTT.

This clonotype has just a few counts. The chain's CDR3 is CASSLGGTEGANGYTF. As DNA, the CDR3 is TGTGCCAGCAGCTTAGGGGGGACGGAGGGAGCAAATGGCTACACCTTC. V is TRBV7-2 and J is TRBJ1-2, with TRBD1 as a possible D gene (5 bases). Germline CDR1 reads SGHTA; CDR2 reads FQGNSA. The germline V and J ends were trimmed by 1 base and 6 bases, with 18 bases remaining between them. This CDR3 spans 16 amino acids.

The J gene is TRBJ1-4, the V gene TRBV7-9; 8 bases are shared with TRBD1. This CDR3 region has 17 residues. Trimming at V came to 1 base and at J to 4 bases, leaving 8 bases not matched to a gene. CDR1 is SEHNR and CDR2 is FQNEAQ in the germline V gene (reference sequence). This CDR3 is CASSLGLTGAHNEKLFF. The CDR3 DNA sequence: TGTGCCAGCAGCTTAGGCCTGACAGGGGCGCATAATGAAAAACTGTTTTTT.

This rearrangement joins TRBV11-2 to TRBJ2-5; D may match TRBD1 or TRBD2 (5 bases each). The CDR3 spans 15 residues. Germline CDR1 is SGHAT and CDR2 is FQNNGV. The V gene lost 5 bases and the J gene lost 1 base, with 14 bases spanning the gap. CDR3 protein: CASSLDVGPQETQYF. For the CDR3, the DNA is TGTGCCAGCAGCCTCGATGTGGGACCCCAAGAGACCCAGTACTTC.

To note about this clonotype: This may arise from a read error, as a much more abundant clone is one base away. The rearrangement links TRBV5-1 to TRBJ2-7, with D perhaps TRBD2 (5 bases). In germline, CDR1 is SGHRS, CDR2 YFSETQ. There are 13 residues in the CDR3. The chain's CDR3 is CASRRTGIGDQYF. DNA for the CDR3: TGTGCCAGCAGGCGGACGGGAATTGGCGACCAGTACTTC.

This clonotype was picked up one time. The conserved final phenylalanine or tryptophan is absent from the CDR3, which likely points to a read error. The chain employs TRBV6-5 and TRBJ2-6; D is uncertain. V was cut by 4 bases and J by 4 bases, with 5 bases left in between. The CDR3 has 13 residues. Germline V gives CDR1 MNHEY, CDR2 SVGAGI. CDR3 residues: CASSSPGANVLTL. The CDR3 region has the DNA TGTGCCAGCAGTTCCCCCGGGGCCAACGTCCTGACTCTC.

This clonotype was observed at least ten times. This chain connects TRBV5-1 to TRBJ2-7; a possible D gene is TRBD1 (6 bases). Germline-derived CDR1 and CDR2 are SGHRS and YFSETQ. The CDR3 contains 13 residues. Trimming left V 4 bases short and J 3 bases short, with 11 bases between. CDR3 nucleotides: TGCGCCAGCAGCCGGGACAAAAACTACGAGCAGTACTTC. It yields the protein CASSRDKNYEQYF.

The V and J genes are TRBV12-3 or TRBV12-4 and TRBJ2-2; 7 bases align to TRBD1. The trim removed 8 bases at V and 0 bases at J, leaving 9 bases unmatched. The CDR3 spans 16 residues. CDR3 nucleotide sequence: TGTGCCAGCCTAACCCGACAGGGCACGAACACCGGGGAGCTGTTTTTT. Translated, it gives CASLTRQGTNTGELFF.